The TCR beta chain described here comes from a study of blood T cell repertoires in COVID-19. Study-level background: COVID-19 samples collected from the United States, Italy and Spain covered acute and convalescent phases.

Generated by immunoSEQ multiplex PCR, the TCRdb table keeps only in-frame clones and is missing some. The table has just over 300,000 clones, around nine tenths seen once. Seattle patients were enrolled during active infection and followed longitudinally. The CDR3 spans 15 residues. V shed 1 base and J 2 bases; nucleotides not matched to a gene: 2. The germline CDR1 and CDR2 sequences are SGDLS and YYNGEE. This rearrangement joins TRBV9 to TRBJ2-7; 11 positions match TRBD2. Sequencing was performed on peripheral blood. This TCR derives from a woman aged 25-40 years with COVID-19, enrolled during active disease. Written as DNA, the CDR3 is TGTGCCAGCAGCGTATCTAGCGGGGGGCCCTACGAGCAGTACTTC. As protein: CASSVSSGGPYEQYF.